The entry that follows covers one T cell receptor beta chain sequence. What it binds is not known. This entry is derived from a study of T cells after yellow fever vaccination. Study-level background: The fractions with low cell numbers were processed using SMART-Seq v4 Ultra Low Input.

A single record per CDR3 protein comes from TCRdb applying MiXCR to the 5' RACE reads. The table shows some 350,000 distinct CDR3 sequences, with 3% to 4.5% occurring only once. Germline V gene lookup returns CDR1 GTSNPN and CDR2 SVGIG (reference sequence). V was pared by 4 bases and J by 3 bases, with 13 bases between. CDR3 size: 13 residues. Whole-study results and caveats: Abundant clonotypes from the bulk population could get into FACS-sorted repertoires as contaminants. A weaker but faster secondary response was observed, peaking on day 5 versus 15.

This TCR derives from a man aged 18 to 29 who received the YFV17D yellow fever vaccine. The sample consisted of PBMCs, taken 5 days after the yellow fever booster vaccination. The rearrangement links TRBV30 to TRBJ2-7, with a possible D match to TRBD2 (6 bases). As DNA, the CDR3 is TGTGCCTGGAACCGGGGACTGTACTACGAGCAGTACTTC. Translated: CAWNRGLYYEQYF.